This entry lists 30 T cell receptor beta chains sequenced from one sample in a study of blood T cell repertoires in COVID-19. Libraries were prepared by immunoSEQ multiplex PCR; TCRdb keeps only in-frame clonotypes and omits some of them. This sample has about 110,000 clones; more than 70% occur once, and the top ten carry 4.5% to 6%. The sample taken for sequencing was peripheral blood. These receptors all stem from a man aged 40-50 years with active or convalescent COVID-19.

This sequence joins TRBV28 and TRBJ1-5; 7 bases agree with TRBD1. The V gene end was trimmed by 4 bases and the J gene end by 1 base; junction bases not matched to a gene: 4. The CDR3 extends over 15 amino acids. CDR1 and CDR2 (germline): MDHEN, SYDVKM. The CDR3 region is CASSSGTVSNQPQHF. Written as DNA, the CDR3 is TGTGCCAGCAGTTCAGGGACAGTAAGCAATCAGCCCCAGCATTTT.

V and J are TRBV5-1 and TRBJ1-2; TRBD1 aligns across 10 bases. The CDR3 covers 14 residues. Per germline, CDR1 SGHRS and CDR2 YFSETQ. V shed 6 bases and J 2 bases; nucleotides not matched to a gene: 4. The CDR3 bases are TGCGCCAGCACTCGGGGACAGGGGAACTATGGCTACACCTTC. Protein: CASTRGQGNYGYTF.

The chain carries TRBV28 and TRBJ2-7; 8 nucleotides agree with TRBD1. The V gene's germline CDR1 is MDHEN and CDR2 SYDVKM. The CDR3 consists of 14 residues. The J segment lost 3 bases and the V segment lost 6 bases, leaving 7 bases of the junction unmatched. For the CDR3, the DNA is TGTGCCAGCAGGCAGAGACAGGGGCGCTACGAGCAGTACTTC. Protein: CASRQRQGRYEQYF.

The chain is built from TRBV5-5 and TRBJ2-3; 9 nucleotides match TRBD1. This CDR3 comprises 14 residues. V was pared by 2 bases and J by 8 bases, with 6 bases of the junction left unmatched. CDR1 and CDR2 from the germline V gene are SGHKS and YYEKEE (reference sequence). DNA for the CDR3: TGTGCCAGCAGCTTACAGCTACAGGGGGCTACGCAGTATTTT. It is translated as CASSLQLQGATQYF. The whole variable domain, remainder taken from reference TRBV5-5 and TRBJ2-3, is DAGVTQSPTHLIKTRGQQVTLRCSPISGHKSVSWYQQVLGQGPQFIFQYYEKEERGRGNFPDRFSARQFPNYSSELNVNALLLGDSALYLCASSLQLQGATQYFGPGTRLTVL.

The J gene is TRBJ2-1, the V gene TRBV27; 9 nucleotides match TRBD1. V trimming: 5 bases; J trimming: 8 bases; junction bases outside the gene matches: 22. Germline lookup yields CDR1 MNHEY and CDR2 SMNVEV (reference sequence). This CDR3 is 19 amino acids long. As DNA, the CDR3 is TGTGCCAGCAGTCCCTGGGACAGGGTGACGGGAGTAGCCCCTCATGAGCAGTTCTTC. Translating it yields CASSPWDRVTGVAPHEQFF.

The chain is built from TRBV18 and TRBJ2-3; 9 bases map to TRBD1. The germline CDR1 and CDR2 sequences are KGHSH and LQKENI. The V gene end was trimmed by 4 bases and the J gene end by 1 base; junction bases not matched to a gene: 3. The CDR3 runs to 15 residues. This chain's CDR3 is CASSLRTGGTDTQYF. The DNA for the CDR3 is TGTGCCAGCTCACTGAGGACAGGGGGCACAGATACGCAGTATTTT.

The V gene is TRBV28, the J gene TRBJ1-5; possible D gene TRBD1, 5 bases. The V end was cut by 5 bases, the J end by 7 bases, with 12 bases between. The germline CDR1 and CDR2 sequences are MDHEN and SYDVKM. The CDR3 is 13 amino acids. The CDR3 region is CASSLDGGQPQHF. In DNA form, the CDR3 reads TGTGCCAGCAGTCTCGACGGGGGGCAGCCCCAGCATTTT. Full variable domain (remainder filled in from reference TRBV28 and TRBJ1-5): DVKVTQSSRYLVKRTGEKVFLECVQDMDHENMFWYRQDPGLGLRLIYFSYDVKMKEKGDIPEGYSVSREKKERFSLILESASTNQTSMYLCASSLDGGQPQHFGDGTRLSIL.

The gene calls are TRBV2 and TRBJ1-4; a weak D match, TRBD1 (5 bases). Germline V lookup: CDR1 SNHLY, CDR2 FYNNEI. The CDR3 has 14 amino acids. V lost 4 bases and J lost 7, with 13 bases in between. The CDR3 DNA reads TGTGCCAGCAGTGTGTGGGGAGGGGTTGAAAAACTGTTTTTT. This encodes CASSVWGGVEKLFF.

The chain joins TRBV29-1 to TRBJ1-4; the D gene is possibly TRBD1 (6 bases). With 7 bases removed from V and 5 bases from J, the gap between germline ends came to 11 bases. Per the germline V gene, CDR1 is SQVTM and CDR2 is ANQGSEA. The CDR3 spans 12 residues. The CDR3 loop is CSGRGQNEKLFF. CDR3 DNA sequence: TGCAGCGGTCGGGGACAAAATGAAAAACTGTTTTTT. Combining the CDR3 with reference TRBV29-1 and TRBJ1-4 gives the whole variable domain SAVISQKPSRDICQRGTSLTIQCQVDSQVTMMFWYRQQPGQSLTLIATANQGSEATYESGFVIDKFPISRPNLTFSTLTVSNMSPEDSSIYLCSGRGQNEKLFFGSGTQLSVL.

The sample holds one count of this clone. The chain employs TRBV7-6 and TRBJ1-2; D gene ambiguous. CDR1 is SGHVS, CDR2 FNYEAQ, per germline. The CDR3 has 15 amino acids. V gave up 1 base and J gave up 0 bases, with 9 bases separating them. CDR3 sequence reads: CASSLVAAANYGYTF. As DNA, the CDR3 is TGTGCCAGCAGCTTAGTAGCTGCAGCTAACTATGGCTACACCTTC.

The chain is built from TRBV28 and TRBJ1-1; D not resolved. V lost 5 bases and J 3 bases, leaving 10 bases between the germline ends. This CDR3 is built from 13 residues. Germline V CDR1 and CDR2: MDHEN, SYDVKM. The CDR3: CASSPYSDTEAFF. CDR3 nucleotide sequence: TGTGCCAGCAGTCCATACTCGGACACTGAAGCTTTCTTT.

CDR3: CASSLGSDRVSYEQYF. CDR3 bases: TGTGCCAGCAGCTTAGGGTCGGACAGGGTCTCCTACGAGCAGTACTTC. The V gene is TRBV11-2, the J gene TRBJ2-7, with 8 bases lining up with TRBD1. The CDR3 is 16 amino acids. Losses at the gene ends were 1 base for V and 0 bases for J; bases not matched to a gene: 5. Germline V CDR1 and CDR2: SGHAT, FQNNGV. The full variable domain, its missing parts supplied by reference TRBV11-2 and TRBJ2-7, is EAGVAQSPRYKIIEKRQSVAFWCNPISGHATLYWYQQILGQGPKLLIQFQNNGVVDDSQLPKDRFSAERLKGVDSTLKIQPAKLEDSAVYLCASSLGSDRVSYEQYFGPGTRLTVT.

V is TRBV11-3 and J is TRBJ2-7; 7 positions agree with TRBD1. Germline assignment: CDR1 SGHNT and CDR2 YENEEA. The V segment lost 5 bases and the J segment 3 bases; nucleotides outside the gene matches: 7. The CDR3 has 14 amino acids. This chain's CDR3 is CASSPDRNYYEQYF. CDR3 DNA sequence: TGTGCCAGCAGCCCGGACAGGAACTACTACGAGCAGTACTTC.

This clone was observed once. At one boundary the junction diverges from the germline segment, which might be a read error. This sequence joins TRBV5-1 and TRBJ1-2; the D is unclear. The CDR3 spans 12 residues. CDR1 and CDR2 (germline): SGHRS, YFSETQ. CDR3 coding DNA: TGCGCCAGCAGCTTGGTATTCGCAACACCCATCTTC. Its protein product is CASSLVFATPIF.

The rearrangement uses TRBV18 and TRBJ2-2; 9 bases match TRBD1. Germline V lookup: CDR1 KGHSH, CDR2 LQKENI. This CDR3 contains 15 residues. The J segment lost 5 bases and the V segment lost 3 bases, leaving 4 bases of the junction unmatched. The CDR3 loop is CASSPPGTGTGELFF. CDR3 nucleotides: TGTGCCAGCTCACCCCCCGGGACAGGGACCGGGGAGCTGTTTTTT.

The rearrangement joins TRBV3-1 (or the pseudogene TRBV3-2) to TRBJ1-5; D ambiguous. With 3 bases removed from V and 8 bases from J, the gap between germline ends came to 11 bases. The CDR3 is 13 residues long. CDR1 and CDR2 (germline): LGHDT, YNNKEL (reference sequence). CDR3 sequence reads: CASSHGASKPQHF. The CDR3 DNA reads as TGTGCCAGCAGCCACGGTGCTTCAAAGCCCCAGCATTTT.

The chain links TRBV11-2 to TRBJ2-3; D is unresolved. The CDR3 has 14 amino acids. With 5 bases removed from V and 2 bases from J, the gap between germline ends came to 11 bases. Germline CDR1 is SGHAT and CDR2 is FQNNGV. CDR3 DNA: TGTGCCAGCAGCCAAGACTTTGCCACAGATACGCAGTATTTT. Amino acid sequence: CASSQDFATDTQYF.

This clone was counted once. The chain is built from TRBV4-3 and TRBJ2-7; D possibly corresponds to TRBD2 (5 bases). Germline V gene sequence: CDR1 LGHNA, CDR2 YSLEER. The CDR3 is 14 residues long. Trimming stripped 3 bases from V and 2 bases from J, with 11 bases between. CDR3: CASSQEAAPYEQYF. The CDR3 region has the DNA TGCGCCAGCAGCCAGGAAGCGGCTCCCTACGAGCAGTACTTC.

In this sample, this clone turned up a few times. V and J are TRBV24-1 and TRBJ2-1, with D possibly matching TRBD2 (6 bases). This CDR3 is 13 amino acids long. Germline CDR1 and CDR2: KGHDR and SFDVKD. Trimming shortened V by 9 bases and J by 5 bases, and 13 bases separated the two germline ends. CDR3 coding DNA: TGTGCCACCCGGGGACGCGGGAACAATGAGCAGTTCTTC. Amino acid sequence: CATRGRGNNEQFF.

The chain is built from TRBV27 and TRBJ1-5; D possibly corresponds to TRBD1 (6 bases). V lost 3 bases and J lost 0, with 15 bases in between. Germline V gene lookup returns CDR1 MNHEY and CDR2 SMNVEV (reference sequence). The CDR3 is 17 residues long. The CDR3 nucleotides are TGTGCCAGCAGTTTTTCTTGGACAGATTATAGCAATCAGCCCCAGCATTTT. Residues: CASSFSWTDYSNQPQHF.

The chain has TRBV27 and TRBJ2-1, with D perhaps matching TRBD2 (6 bases). Trimming took off 3 bases at V and 2 bases at J, with 11 bases between the two ends. The CDR3 is 15 residues long. Germline V CDR1 and CDR2: MNHEY, SMNVEV (reference sequence). CDR3 in DNA: TGTGCCAGCAGTTTGAGGGACTCAACCTACAATGAGCAGTTCTTC. Its translation is CASSLRDSTYNEQFF.

This clone was counted once. V and J are TRBV19 and TRBJ1-2; 10 nucleotides match TRBD1. Germline V CDR1 and CDR2: LNHDA, SQIVND (reference sequence). CDR3 length: 13 residues. Trimming cost V 4 bases and J 6 bases; bases outside gene matches: 2. Here the CDR3 DNA reads TGTGCCAGTAGTACCGGACAGGGGGATGGCTACACCTTC. Residues: CASSTGQGDGYTF.

Concerning this clone itself: The same CDR3 arises from other DNA sequences in this sample as well. CDR3 coding DNA: TGTGCCAGCAGTTCGCCGGGACAGGGGACTGGAAACACCATATATTTT. This gives the protein CASSSPGQGTGNTIYF. The V call is TRBV28, the J call TRBJ1-3; 10 bases are a match to TRBD1. CDR1 and CDR2 from the germline V gene are MDHEN and SYDVKM. Trimming took 4 bases from V and 2 from J; bases not matched to a gene: 5. This CDR3 is 16 amino acids long.

The rearrangement links TRBV7-2 to TRBJ2-7, with D uncertain. Trimming took 5 bases from V and 6 from J, leaving 11 bases between them. The CDR3 is 12 amino acids. Germline CDR1 SGHTA, CDR2 FQGNSA. The CDR3 DNA is TGTGCCAGCAGCCGGAGCAGAGTCGAGCAGTACTTC. It encodes CASSRSRVEQYF.

Only one count was recorded for this clone. J is TRBJ2-2 and V is TRBV13, with a tentative D call TRBD1 (5 bases). Germline assignment: CDR1 PRHDT and CDR2 FYEKMQ (reference sequence). CDR3 size: 18 residues. V shed 0 bases and J shed 5 bases, with 19 bases lying between them. CDR3 protein: CASSLGRRIRDRTGELFF. DNA for the CDR3: TGTGCCAGCAGCTTAGGCCGGCGGATCAGGGATCGGACCGGGGAGCTGTTTTTT.

V gene TRBV5-6 combines with J gene TRBJ2-2, with TRBD2 matching over 11 bases. CDR1 is SGHDT, CDR2 YYEEEE, per germline. The CDR3 sequence is 16 residues long. The V segment lost 5 bases and the J segment 5 bases; nucleotides outside the gene matches: 8. The CDR3 DNA reads as TGTGCCAGCAGTCCCTTAGCGGGAGGGCGGACCGGGGAGCTGTTTTTT. This encodes CASSPLAGGRTGELFF. The whole variable domain, filled in from reference TRBV5-6 and TRBJ2-2, reads DAGVTQSPTHLIKTRGQQVTLRCSPKSGHDTVSWYQQALGQGPQFIFQYYEEEERQRGNFPDRFSGHQFPNYSSELNVNALLLGDSALYLCASSPLAGGRTGELFFGEGSRLTVL.

The gene calls are TRBV6-5 and TRBJ2-2, with TRBD1 as a possible D gene (6 bases). CDR1 and CDR2 (germline): MNHEY, SVGAGI. The CDR3 extends over 14 amino acids. V dropped 9 bases and J dropped 7 bases, with 18 bases sitting between them. The DNA of the CDR3 is TGTGCCAGTCGTAGGAACAGGGCGGACGGGGAGCTGTTTTTT. It translates to CASRRNRADGELFF.

This clone was seen just once. This chain connects TRBV10-2 to TRBJ1-1, with D maybe TRBD1 (5 bases). Trimming took off 4 bases at V and 4 bases at J, with 16 bases between the two ends. The CDR3 is 15 residues long. Germline V gives CDR1 WSHSY, CDR2 SAAADI. CDR3 protein: CASSGRGTQSTEAFF. CDR3 in DNA: TGCGCCAGCAGTGGGCGGGGGACGCAGAGCACTGAAGCTTTCTTT.

This clone has only one observation. This chain uses TRBV19 with TRBJ1-5; 9 bases match TRBD1. CDR3 length equals 16 residues. Germline V gene sequence: CDR1 LNHDA, CDR2 SQIVND (reference sequence). Trimming took 10 bases from V and 0 from J; bases not matched to a gene: 10. The CDR3 loop reads CATNDRGVFSNQPQHF. For the CDR3, the DNA is TGTGCCACTAATGACAGGGGGGTATTTAGCAATCAGCCCCAGCATTTT.

This sequence joins TRBV9 and TRBJ1-1; D not resolved. The CDR3 is made up of 15 amino acids. Germline-derived CDR1 and CDR2 are SGDLS and YYNGEE. Trimming left V 4 bases short and J 0 bases short, with 13 bases between. CDR3 residues: CASSQSGFMNTEAFF. CDR3 sequence (DNA): TGTGCCAGCAGCCAATCCGGGTTTATGAACACTGAAGCTTTCTTT.